This T cell receptor beta chain was recorded in a study of Graves' ophthalmopathy and Graves' hyperthyroidism. Findings of the study overall: It was with 70.59% sensitivity and 72.22% specificity that the model predicted ophthalmopathy progression.

A single count supports this clonotype. The antigen is unknown. Because the CDR3 is missing its conserved closing phenylalanine or tryptophan, this is likely a read error. RNA transcripts served as template for amplifying TCR beta CDR3 sequences. RT-PCR with HTBI primers came first, then second-round multiplex PCR. In TCRdb, the multiplex PCR reads were re-called with MiXCR into one record per CDR3 protein. The sample consists of around 40,000 distinct CDR3 sequences, approximately 52% of them appearing once. V lost 2 bases and J 0 bases, leaving 9 bases between the germline ends. CDR1 is SGHDT and CDR2 is YYEEEE in the germline V gene. The CDR3 has 15 amino acids.

Specimen: peripheral blood. The sequence was collected from an adult man with Graves' ophthalmopathy. This chain uses TRBV5-6 with TRBJ2-1; a weak D match, TRBD2 (6 bases). In DNA, the CDR3 is TGTGCCAGCAGCTTTCGGGGGAGCTCCTACAATGAGCAGTTCAGA. Its protein product is CASSFRGSSYNEQFR.